This TCR beta chain derives from a study of T-cell reconstitution after alpha-beta-depleted transplantation in children. Overall study results and limits: In patients about two months after transplant, alpha-beta T cells reportedly arose from several hundred expanded graft clones.

This clonotype came up a few times. Its antigen remains unidentified. The CDR3 sequence is 15 residues long. Trimming took off 6 bases at V and 10 bases at J, with 19 bases between the two ends. Unique molecular identifiers featured in how the TCRbeta library was prepared. Via MiXCR, TCRdb re-called the PCR reads, giving one row per CDR3 protein. The table shows about 980,000 distinct CDR3 sequences, with under 30% occurring only once. The receptor was derived from a boy under two years old who had a stem cell transplant for SCID, so the T cells may come from the graft donor. Sequencing was performed on PBMCs, mostly from graft donor cells, taken 360 days after TCRalphabeta/CD19-depleted stem cell transplant. The chain employs TRBV12-3 or TRBV12-4 and TRBJ1-6; D may be TRBD1 (6 bases). CDR3 bases: TGTGCCAGCAGAAGTGGACAGTCGTCATGGTCACCCCTCCACTTT. Residues: CASRSGQSSWSPLHF.